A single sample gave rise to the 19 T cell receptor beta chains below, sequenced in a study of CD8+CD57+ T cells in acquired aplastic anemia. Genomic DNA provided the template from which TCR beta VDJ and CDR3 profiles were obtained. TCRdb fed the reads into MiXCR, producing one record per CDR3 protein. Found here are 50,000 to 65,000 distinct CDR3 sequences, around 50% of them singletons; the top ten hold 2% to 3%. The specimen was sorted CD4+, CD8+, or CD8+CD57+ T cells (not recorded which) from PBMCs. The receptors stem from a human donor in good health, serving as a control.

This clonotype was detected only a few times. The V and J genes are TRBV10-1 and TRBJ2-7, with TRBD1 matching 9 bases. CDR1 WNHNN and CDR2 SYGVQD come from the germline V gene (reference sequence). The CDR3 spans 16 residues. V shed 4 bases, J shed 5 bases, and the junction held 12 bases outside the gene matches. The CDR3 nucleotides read TGCGCCAGCAGTGGGGGGACAGGGCCCGTTCCAGACGAGCAGTACTTC. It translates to CASSGGTGPVPDEQYF.

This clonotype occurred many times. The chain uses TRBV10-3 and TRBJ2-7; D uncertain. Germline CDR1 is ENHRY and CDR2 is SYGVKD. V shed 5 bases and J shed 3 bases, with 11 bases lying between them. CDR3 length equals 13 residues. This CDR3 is CAISFNTDYEQYF. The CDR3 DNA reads TGTGCCATCAGTTTTAATACAGACTACGAGCAGTACTTC.

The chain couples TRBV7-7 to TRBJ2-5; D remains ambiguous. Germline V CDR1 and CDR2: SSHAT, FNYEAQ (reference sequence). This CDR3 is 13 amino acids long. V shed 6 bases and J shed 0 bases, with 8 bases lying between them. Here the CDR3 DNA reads TGTGCCAGCAGTGCTGCTCACCAAGAGACCCAGTACTTC. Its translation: CASSAAHQETQYF.

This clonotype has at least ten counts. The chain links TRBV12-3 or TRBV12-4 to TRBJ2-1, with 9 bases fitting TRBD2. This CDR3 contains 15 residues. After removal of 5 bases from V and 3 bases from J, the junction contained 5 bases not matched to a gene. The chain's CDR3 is CASSALAGSYNEQFF. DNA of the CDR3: TGTGCCAGCAGTGCCCTAGCGGGGAGCTACAATGAGCAGTTCTTC.

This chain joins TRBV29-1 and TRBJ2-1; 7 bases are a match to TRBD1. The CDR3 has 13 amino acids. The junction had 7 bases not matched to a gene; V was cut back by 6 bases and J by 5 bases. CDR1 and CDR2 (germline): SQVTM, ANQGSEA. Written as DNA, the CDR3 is TGCAGCGTCAACAGGGGCCGAGACAATGAGCAGTTCTTC. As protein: CSVNRGRDNEQFF.

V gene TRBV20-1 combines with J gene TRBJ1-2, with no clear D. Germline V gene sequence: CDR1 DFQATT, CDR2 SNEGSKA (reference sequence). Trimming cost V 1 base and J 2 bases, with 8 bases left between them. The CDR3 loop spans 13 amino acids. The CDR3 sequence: CSARVTANYGYTF. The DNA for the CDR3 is TGCAGTGCTAGAGTTACAGCAAACTATGGCTACACCTTC.

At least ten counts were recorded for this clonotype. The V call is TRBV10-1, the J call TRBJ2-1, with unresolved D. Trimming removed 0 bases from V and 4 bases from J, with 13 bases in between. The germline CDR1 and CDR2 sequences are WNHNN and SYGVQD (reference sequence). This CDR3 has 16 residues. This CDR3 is CASSESTSGYYNEQFF. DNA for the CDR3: TGCGCCAGCAGTGAGTCGACATCGGGCTATTACAATGAGCAGTTCTTC.

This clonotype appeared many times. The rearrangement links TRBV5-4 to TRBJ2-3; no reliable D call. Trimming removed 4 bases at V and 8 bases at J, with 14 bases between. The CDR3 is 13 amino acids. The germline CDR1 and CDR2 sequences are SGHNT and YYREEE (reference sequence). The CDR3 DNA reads TGTGCCAGCAGCACGGACGGACGAGGTACGCAGTATTTT. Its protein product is CASSTDGRGTQYF.

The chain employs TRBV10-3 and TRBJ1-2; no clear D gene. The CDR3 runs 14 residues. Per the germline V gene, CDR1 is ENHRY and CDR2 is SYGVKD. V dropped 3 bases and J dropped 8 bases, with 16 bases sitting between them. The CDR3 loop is CAISESPGVQGYTF. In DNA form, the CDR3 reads TGTGCCATCAGTGAATCACCGGGAGTGCAGGGCTACACCTTC.

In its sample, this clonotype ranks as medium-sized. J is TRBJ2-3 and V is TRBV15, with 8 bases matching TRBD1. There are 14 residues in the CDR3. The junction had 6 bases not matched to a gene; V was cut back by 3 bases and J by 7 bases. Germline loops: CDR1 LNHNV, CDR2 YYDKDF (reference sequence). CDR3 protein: CATSRATGGNTQYF. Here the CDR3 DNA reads TGTGCCACCAGCAGGGCTACAGGGGGGAATACGCAGTATTTT.

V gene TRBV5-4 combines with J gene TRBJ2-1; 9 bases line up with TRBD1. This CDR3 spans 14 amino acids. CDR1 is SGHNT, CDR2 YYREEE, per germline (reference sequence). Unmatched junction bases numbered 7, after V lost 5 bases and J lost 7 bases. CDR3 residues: CASRDWDRENEQFF. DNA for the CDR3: TGTGCCAGCAGAGATTGGGACAGGGAAAATGAGCAGTTCTTC.

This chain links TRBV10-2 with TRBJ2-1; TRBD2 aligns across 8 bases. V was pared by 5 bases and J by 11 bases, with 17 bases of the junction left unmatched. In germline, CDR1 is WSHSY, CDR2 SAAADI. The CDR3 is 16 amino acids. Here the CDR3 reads CASSRAEGGRLNKQFF. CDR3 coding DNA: TGCGCCAGCAGTAGGGCGGAGGGCGGGAGGCTGAATAAGCAGTTCTTC.

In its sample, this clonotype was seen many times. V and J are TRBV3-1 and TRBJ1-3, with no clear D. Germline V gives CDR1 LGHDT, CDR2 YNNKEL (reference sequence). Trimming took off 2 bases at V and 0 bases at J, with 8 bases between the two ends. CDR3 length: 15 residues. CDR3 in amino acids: CASSQRRNSGNTIYF. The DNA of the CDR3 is TGTGCCAGCAGCCAACGCCGCAACTCTGGAAACACCATATATTTT.

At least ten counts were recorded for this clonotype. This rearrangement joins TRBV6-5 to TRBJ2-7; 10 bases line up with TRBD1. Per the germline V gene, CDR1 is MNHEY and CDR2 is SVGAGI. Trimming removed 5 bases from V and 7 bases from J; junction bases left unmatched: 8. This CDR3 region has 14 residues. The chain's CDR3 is CASSTGTGVREQYF. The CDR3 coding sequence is TGTGCCAGCAGTACCGGGACAGGGGTGAGAGAGCAGTACTTC.

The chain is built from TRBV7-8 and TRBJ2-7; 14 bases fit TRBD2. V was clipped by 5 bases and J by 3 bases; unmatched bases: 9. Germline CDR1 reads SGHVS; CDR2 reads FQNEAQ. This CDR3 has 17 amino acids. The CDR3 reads CASSVGLAGVFVYEQYF. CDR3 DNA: TGTGCCAGCAGCGTGGGACTAGCGGGAGTATTTGTCTACGAGCAGTACTTC.

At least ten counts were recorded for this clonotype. CDR3 region: CASSSDRVVKDTQYF. The CDR3 DNA follows: TGTGCCAGTAGTTCGGACAGGGTGGTAAAAGATACGCAGTATTTT. The V gene is TRBV19, the J gene TRBJ2-3; 8 bases line up with TRBD1. This CDR3 region has 15 residues. Per the germline V gene, CDR1 is LNHDA and CDR2 is SQIVND (reference sequence). Trimming at V came to 5 bases and at J to 5 bases, leaving 9 bases not matched to a gene.

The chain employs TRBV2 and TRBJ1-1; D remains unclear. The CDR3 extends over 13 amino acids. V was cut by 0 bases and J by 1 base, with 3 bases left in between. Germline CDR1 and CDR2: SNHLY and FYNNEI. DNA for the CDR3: TGTGCCAGCAGTGAAGCGGGGAACACTGAAGCTTTCTTT. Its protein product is CASSEAGNTEAFF. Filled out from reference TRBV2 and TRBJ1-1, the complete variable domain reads EPEVTQTPSHQVTQMGQEVILRCVPISNHLYFYWYRQILGQKVEFLVSFYNNEISEKSEIFDDQFSVERPDGSNFTLKIRSTKLEDSAMYFCASSEAGNTEAFFGQGTRLTVV.

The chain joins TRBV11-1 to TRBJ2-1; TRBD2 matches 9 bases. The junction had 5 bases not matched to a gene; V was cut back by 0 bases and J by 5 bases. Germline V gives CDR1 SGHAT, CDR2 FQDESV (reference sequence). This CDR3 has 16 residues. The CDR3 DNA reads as TGTGCCAGCAGCTTAGCTGTAGCGGGAGCTAACAATGAGCAGTTCTTC. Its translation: CASSLAVAGANNEQFF.

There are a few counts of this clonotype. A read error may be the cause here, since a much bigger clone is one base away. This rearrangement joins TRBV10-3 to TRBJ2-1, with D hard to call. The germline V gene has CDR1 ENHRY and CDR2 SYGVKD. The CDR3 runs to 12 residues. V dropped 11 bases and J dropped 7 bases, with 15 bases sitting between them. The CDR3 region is CAGSQTGNEQFF. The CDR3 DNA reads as TGTGCCGGCAGCCAAACCGGGAATGAGCAGTTCTTC.